The T cell receptor beta chain under discussion was sequenced for a study of shared clonotypes between healthy human individuals. CDR3 size: 13 residues. The ends were cut back, 3 bases at V and 4 bases at J, with 10 bases in the middle. In germline, CDR1 is SGHRS, CDR2 YFSETQ. Study-level points and caveats: Tissue TCR repertoires likely differ from these blood-only repertoires.

Using 200 ng DNA, roughly 33,000 T cell genomes, the sorted-subset replicate PCRs were run. Some clones are missing from TCRdb's copy, which holds only in-frame ones; the method was immunoSEQ multiplex PCR. This repertoire shows over a million clones, approximately 96% found once; its top ten account for roughly 1.2%. Concerning this clone itself: Its target is not known.

The chain is built from TRBV5-1 and TRBJ1-1; a weak D match, TRBD1 (6 bases). This TCR derives from a man aged 25-45 years in good health. Specimen: naive CD4+ T cells sorted from blood. This sample's subset: CD45RA+ positively selected. The CDR3 protein is CASSSTGFTEAFF. As DNA, the CDR3 is TGCGCCAGCAGCTCTACAGGGTTCACTGAAGCTTTCTTT. Supplemented by reference TRBV5-1 and TRBJ1-1, the full variable domain reads KAGVTQTPRYLIKTRGQQVTLSCSPISGHRSVSWYQQTPGQGLQFLFEYFSETQRNKGNFPGRFSGRQFSNSRSEMNVSTLELGDSALYLCASSSTGFTEAFFGQGTRLTVV.